Listed here are 28 T cell receptor beta chains from one sample, sequenced in a study of T cells in Graves' hyperthyroidism and ophthalmopathy. The investigators amplified TCR beta CDR3 regions from RNA transcripts. TCR CDR3 underwent first-round RT-PCR with the HTBI primer set. MiXCR, applied by TCRdb to the multiplex PCR reads, yields one record per CDR3 protein. The repertoire consists of 250,000 or so distinct CDR3 sequences, with about 14% occurring once and the leading ten covering 10% to 15%. Sequenced sample: blood. The receptors here all came from a woman aged 35 to 49 with Graves' hyperthyroidism that later progressed to Graves' ophthalmopathy.

This clonotype appeared a few times. The rearrangement uses TRBV19 and TRBJ1-2; tentative D call: TRBD1 (5 bases). From germline, CDR1 is LNHDA and CDR2 SQIVND (reference sequence). The CDR3 sequence is 14 residues long. The V end lost 7 bases, the J end lost 4 bases, and 16 bases lay between the germline ends. Here the CDR3 reads CASTPRGDSYGYTF. The DNA for the CDR3 is TGTGCCAGTACCCCACGGGGGGATAGCTATGGCTACACCTTC.

This clonotype occurred many times. J is TRBJ2-5 and V is TRBV20-1; D is possibly TRBD2 (6 bases). Germline assignment: CDR1 DFQATT and CDR2 SNEGSKA (reference sequence). CDR3 length: 15 amino acids. With 3 bases removed from V and 0 bases from J, the gap between germline ends came to 14 bases. Here the CDR3 reads CSARKVREYQETQYF. The CDR3 coding sequence is TGCAGTGCTAGGAAGGTCCGGGAGTACCAAGAGACCCAGTACTTC.

This clonotype showed up many times. The CDR3 loop reads CASSPRQGEESPLHF. CDR3 sequence (DNA): TGTGCCAGCAGTCCTCGACAGGGAGAGGAGTCACCCCTCCACTTT. The chain has TRBV12-3 or TRBV12-4 and TRBJ1-6; 7 nucleotides align to TRBD1. Losses at the gene ends were 5 bases for V and 10 bases for J; bases not matched to a gene: 11. CDR3 length equals 15 residues.

This clonotype was found many times. The chain combines TRBV29-1 with TRBJ2-3; 11 bases fit TRBD2. Germline-derived CDR1 and CDR2 are SQVTM and ANQGSEA. After removal of 3 bases from V and 5 bases from J, the junction contained 4 bases not matched to a gene. The CDR3 contains 14 residues. The CDR3 loop is CSVELAGGGDTQYF. CDR3 sequence (DNA): TGCAGCGTTGAGCTAGCGGGAGGAGGAGATACGCAGTATTTT.

This clonotype was detected ten times or more. The chain is built from TRBV19 and TRBJ2-3; TRBD2 matches 10 bases. Germline assignment: CDR1 LNHDA and CDR2 SQIVND (reference sequence). V lost 6 bases to trimming and J lost 6 bases; unmatched junction nucleotides: 12. CDR3 length: 16 residues. The CDR3 region has the DNA TGTGCCAGTAGGGCTGGACTAGCGGCTCAGGGGGATACGCAGTATTTT. This translates into CASRAGLAAQGDTQYF.

This clonotype was detected ten times or more. This sequence joins TRBV7-9 and TRBJ2-3; D assignment may be TRBD1 or TRBD2 (5 bases each). The CDR3 is 15 amino acids. Germline CDR1 SEHNR, CDR2 FQNEAQ (reference sequence). V was trimmed by 2 bases and J by 0 bases, leaving 9 bases between them. CDR3 sequence reads: CASSLLGPSTDTQYF. The CDR3 region has the DNA TGTGCCAGCAGCTTATTGGGACCGAGCACAGATACGCAGTATTTT.

This clonotype was observed at least ten times. J is TRBJ1-1 and V is TRBV11-2, with 8 bases fitting TRBD1. This CDR3 has 15 amino acids. Germline V gene data show CDR1 as SGHAT and CDR2 as FQNNGV. V was pared by 4 bases and J by 6 bases, with 10 bases of the junction left unmatched. The CDR3 DNA is TGTGCCAGCAGCTCAGACAGGGGCTGGATCCCTGAAGCTTTCTTT. Translated: CASSSDRGWIPEAFF.

This clonotype came up many times. The V and J genes are TRBV12-3 or TRBV12-4 and TRBJ2-7; maybe TRBD2 (6 bases). Between the trimmed V and J ends, which lost 1 base and 3 bases, there was a span of 16 bases. The length of the CDR3 is 16 residues. CDR3 protein: CASSLGRLALIYEQYF. The CDR3 nucleotides are TGTGCCAGCAGTTTAGGGAGGCTAGCGCTAATCTACGAGCAGTACTTC.

This clonotype came up many times. The V and J genes are TRBV27 and TRBJ2-5; 8 bases are shared with TRBD1. Per the germline V gene, CDR1 is MNHEY and CDR2 is SMNVEV (reference sequence). The CDR3 runs to 19 residues. With V trimmed by 4 bases and J by 0 bases, 16 bases remained unmatched. CDR3 in DNA: TGTGCCAGCAGTTCGCGTCCCGGGACAGGCGCCAAGAACCAAGAGACCCAGTACTTC. Protein product: CASSSRPGTGAKNQETQYF.

Note on this clonotype: A read error may explain this, as a much larger clone is one base away. The rearrangement uses TRBV20-1 and TRBJ2-7; D is unresolved. Germline CDR1 DFQATT, CDR2 SNEGSKA (reference sequence). The CDR3 has 13 amino acids. CDR3 protein: CSAPRGSVDEHYF. The CDR3 DNA is TGCAGTGCTCCTAGAGGATCTGTTGACGAGCACTACTTC.

This clonotype was counted at least ten times. V gene TRBV28 combines with J gene TRBJ1-5, with 9 bases identical to TRBD1. The V segment lost 4 bases and the J segment 11 bases; nucleotides outside the gene matches: 3. CDR1 is MDHEN and CDR2 is SYDVKM in the germline V gene. The CDR3 length is 12 residues. Here the CDR3 DNA reads TGTGCCAGCAGTTGGACAGGGGACTCCCAGCATTTT. Translation gives CASSWTGDSQHF.

Points on this clonotype: The conserved phenylalanine or tryptophan is not found at the CDR3 terminus, so this likely reflects a read error. This rearrangement joins TRBV6-5 to TRBJ1-4; D uncertain. CDR3 size: 17 residues. The germline V and J ends were trimmed by 2 bases and 0 bases, with 13 bases remaining between them. CDR1 is MNHEY and CDR2 is SVGAGI in the germline V gene. The chain's CDR3 is CASSYLTPPATNEKLFL. The CDR3 DNA reads TGTGCCAGCAGTTACCTGACACCGCCTGCAACTAATGAAAAACTGTTTCTT.

The chain links TRBV19 to TRBJ1-5; 9 bases are shared with TRBD1. This CDR3 spans 15 amino acids. Trimming took 3 bases from V and 5 from J; bases not matched to a gene: 5. From germline, CDR1 is LNHDA and CDR2 SQIVND (reference sequence). Here the CDR3 reads CASSIGQGKDQPQHF. CDR3 nucleotides: TGTGCCAGTAGTATTGGACAGGGGAAGGATCAGCCCCAGCATTTT.

This clonotype was counted many times. This chain connects TRBV27 to TRBJ2-7; D ambiguous. The V gene's germline CDR1 is MNHEY and CDR2 SMNVEV (reference sequence). V lost 4 bases to trimming and J lost 5 bases, with 9 bases between them. The length of the CDR3 is 12 residues. CDR3 loop: CASSWAGHEQYF. The CDR3 nucleotides read TGTGCCAGCAGTTGGGCCGGCCACGAGCAGTACTTC.

With regard to this clonotype: A read error may be the cause here, since a much bigger clone is one base away. The chain joins TRBV2 to TRBJ2-1; 7 bases line up with TRBD2. V dropped 3 bases and J dropped 6; count of bases not matched to a gene: 8. This CDR3 has 15 amino acids. Germline-derived CDR1 and CDR2 are SNHLY and FYNNEI. This CDR3 reads CASSDVGTKRNEQFF. The CDR3 nucleotides read TGTGCCAGCAGTGATGTCGGGACTAAACGCAATGAGCAGTTCTTC. Filled out from reference TRBV2 and TRBJ2-1, the complete variable domain reads EPEVTQTPSHQVTQMGQEVILRCVPISNHLYFYWYRQILGQKVEFLVSFYNNEISEKSEIFDDQFSVERPDGSNFTLKIRSTKLEDSAMYFCASSDVGTKRNEQFFGPGTRLTVL.

This clonotype was detected many times. The V gene is TRBV19, the J gene TRBJ2-1, with 9 bases aligning to TRBD2. The CDR3 sequence is 16 residues long. Germline V gives CDR1 LNHDA, CDR2 SQIVND (reference sequence). The trim removed 3 bases at V and 5 bases at J, leaving 8 bases unmatched. The CDR3 nucleotides read TGTGCCAGTAGTATTCGGGGGACTAGCCAAGACAATGAGCAGTTCTTC. Its protein product is CASSIRGTSQDNEQFF. The variable domain in full, with the rest retrieved from reference TRBV19 and TRBJ2-1, is DGGITQSPKYLFRKEGQNVTLSCEQNLNHDAMYWYRQDPGQGLRLIYYSQIVNDFQKGDIAEGYSVSREKKESFPLTVTSAQKNPTAFYLCASSIRGTSQDNEQFFGPGTRLTVL.

In this sample, this clonotype turned up many times. This sequence joins TRBV19 and TRBJ2-7, with 9 positions matching TRBD2. Per germline, CDR1 LNHDA and CDR2 SQIVND (reference sequence). The CDR3 spans 15 residues. With 3 bases clipped from V and 5 bases from J, the junction kept 8 bases outside the gene matches. Written as DNA, the CDR3 is TGTGCCAGTAGTATCTTTGCGGGAGGGCCGGACGAGCAGTACTTC. Amino acids: CASSIFAGGPDEQYF.

The rearrangement joins TRBV15 to TRBJ1-2; possibly TRBD1 for D (6 bases). This CDR3 has 14 amino acids. Germline CDR1 reads LNHNV; CDR2 reads YYDKDF (reference sequence). V was cut by 2 bases and J by 8 bases, with 15 bases left in between. CDR3 in DNA: TGTGCCACCAGCAGACTGGCCGGGGGCGGCGGCTACACCTTC. This sequence encodes CATSRLAGGGGYTF.

Many counts were recorded for this clonotype. This chain links TRBV5-6 with TRBJ2-3, with 9 bases lining up with TRBD2. Germline CDR1 reads SGHDT; CDR2 reads YYEEEE. This CDR3 has 18 residues. Trimming took 0 bases from V and 0 from J; bases not matched to a gene: 8. The CDR3 DNA is TGTGCCAGCAGCTTGGGGCTAGCGGGAACAAGTAGCACAGATACGCAGTATTTT. This encodes CASSLGLAGTSSTDTQYF.

There are many counts of this clonotype. This chain connects TRBV29-1 to TRBJ2-7; D may be TRBD1 (6 bases). Germline V gene lookup returns CDR1 SQVTM and CDR2 ANQGSEA. The CDR3 contains 11 residues. V dropped 6 bases and J dropped 4 bases, with 10 bases sitting between them. In DNA, the CDR3 is TGCAGCGTATTACAGGGATACGAGCAGTACTTC. This translates into CSVLQGYEQYF.

This clonotype showed up many times. The rearrangement links TRBV10-3 to TRBJ2-3; 11 bases match TRBD2. After removal of 6 bases from V and 4 bases from J, the junction contained 6 bases not matched to a gene. Per germline, CDR1 ENHRY and CDR2 SYGVKD. The CDR3 is made up of 15 amino acids. The CDR3 bases are TGTGCCATCAGGGCACTAGCGGGAGCCTCAGATACGCAGTATTTT. Translating it yields CAIRALAGASDTQYF.

This clonotype was seen repeatedly, ten times or more. The rearrangement uses TRBV29-1 and TRBJ2-2, with D possibly TRBD2 on 6 matching bases. The V and J ends lost 7 bases and 6 bases respectively, with 9 bases between them. This CDR3 is built from 11 residues. Germline CDR1 is SQVTM and CDR2 is ANQGSEA. The CDR3 loop reads CSGRDSGELFF. CDR3 in DNA: TGCAGCGGGAGGGACTCCGGGGAGCTGTTTTTT.

This clonotype was counted ten times or more. The rearrangement joins TRBV30 to TRBJ2-1; the match to TRBD1 covers 7 bases. The CDR3 has 14 amino acids. Germline V CDR1 and CDR2: GTSNPN, SVGIG (reference sequence). V trimming: 7 bases; J trimming: 5 bases; junction bases outside the gene matches: 11. For the CDR3, the DNA is TGTGCCTCTACGAAGGGGGCGGTCGACAATGAGCAGTTCTTC. Amino acid sequence: CASTKGAVDNEQFF. Supplemented by reference TRBV30 and TRBJ2-1, the full variable domain reads SQTIHQWPATLVQPVGSPLSLECTVEGTSNPNLYWYRQAAGRGLQLLFYSVGIGQISSEVPQNLSASRPQDRQFILSSKKLLLSDSGFYLCASTKGAVDNEQFFGPGTRLTVL.

This clonotype was detected ten times or more. V and J are TRBV20-1 and TRBJ2-7; 8 bases align to TRBD2. J gave up 0 bases and V 3 bases, and 1 base lay outside the gene matches. CDR1 and CDR2 (germline): DFQATT, SNEGSKA (reference sequence). This CDR3 is 13 amino acids long. CDR3 sequence reads: CSASSGISYEQYF. The CDR3 DNA is TGCAGTGCTAGTAGCGGGATCTCCTACGAGCAGTACTTC.

At least ten counts were recorded for this clonotype. The chain recombines TRBV3-1 with TRBJ2-7; 10 bases match TRBD2. V shed 4 bases and J 4 bases; nucleotides not matched to a gene: 7. CDR3 length: 15 residues. The V gene's germline CDR1 is LGHDT and CDR2 YNNKEL (reference sequence). In DNA form, the CDR3 reads TGTGCCAGCAGCCCAACTCTAGCGGGAGTTTACGAGCAGTACTTC. Protein sequence: CASSPTLAGVYEQYF.

This clonotype has only a few counts. The chain carries TRBV5-4 and TRBJ1-4; D perhaps matches TRBD1 (6 bases). Germline V CDR1 and CDR2: SGHNT, YYREEE (reference sequence). The CDR3 has 16 amino acids. The V and J ends lost 0 bases and 5 bases respectively, with 14 bases between them. CDR3 sequence: CASSLGPDRQNEKLFF. The CDR3 DNA follows: TGTGCCAGCAGCTTGGGGCCCGACAGGCAGAATGAAAAACTGTTTTTT. Using reference TRBV5-4 and TRBJ1-4 for the parts outside the CDR3, the full variable domain is ETGVTQSPTHLIKTRGQQVTLRCSSQSGHNTVSWYQQALGQGPQFIFQYYREEENGRGNFPPRFSGLQFPNYSSELNVNALELDDSALYLCASSLGPDRQNEKLFFGSGTQLSVL.

This clonotype has only a few counts. Its ends do not fully match the called genes, so a read error is possible. The chain is built from TRBV6-2 or TRBV6-3 and TRBJ1-1; TRBD1 is a possible D gene (6 bases). Germline V CDR1 and CDR2: MNHEY, SVGEGT. The CDR3 sequence is 15 residues long. The chain's CDR3 is CASGYSTTGSTEAFF. The CDR3 DNA follows: TGTGCCAGCGGTTACTCGACGACAGGAAGCACTGAAGCTTTCTTT.

This sequence joins TRBV29-1 and TRBJ1-4; 9 bases map to TRBD1. The CDR3 spans 14 residues. CDR1 and CDR2 from the germline V gene are SQVTM and ANQGSEA. Trimming took 4 bases from V and 5 from J; bases not matched to a gene: 5. CDR3 coding DNA: TGCAGCGTTGTCTACGGGACAGGGAATGAAAAACTGTTTTTT. Residues: CSVVYGTGNEKLFF.